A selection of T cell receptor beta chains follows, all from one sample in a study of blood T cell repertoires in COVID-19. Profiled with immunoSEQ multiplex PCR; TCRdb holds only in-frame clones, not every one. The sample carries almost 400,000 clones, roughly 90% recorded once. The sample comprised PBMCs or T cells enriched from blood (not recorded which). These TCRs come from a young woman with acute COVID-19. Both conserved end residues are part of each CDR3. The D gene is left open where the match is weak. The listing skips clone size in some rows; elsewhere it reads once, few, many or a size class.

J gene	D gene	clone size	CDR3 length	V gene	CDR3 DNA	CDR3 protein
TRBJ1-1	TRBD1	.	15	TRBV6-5	TGTGCCAGCCCGGACAGGGCGGATAGTTGGACTGAAGCTTTCTTT	CASPDRADSWTEAFF
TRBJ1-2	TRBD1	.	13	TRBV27	TGTGCCAGCAGTTTGACAGGGGACTATGGCTACACCTTC	CASSLTGDYGYTF
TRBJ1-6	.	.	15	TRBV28	TGTGCCAGCAGCCTACGGGGGGACGGGCGAAAACCCCTCCACTTT	CASSLRGDGRKPLHF
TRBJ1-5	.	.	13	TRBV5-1	TGCGCCAGCATTCGGGGTAGCAATCAGCCCCAGCATTTT	CASIRGSNQPQHF
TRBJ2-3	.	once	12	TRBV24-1	TGTGCCACCACCCCAGGCACAGATACGCAGTATTTT	CATTPGTDTQYF
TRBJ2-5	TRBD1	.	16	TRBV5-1	TGCGCCAGCAGTCAGGGACAGGCGAACAGGGAGGAGACCCAGTACTTC	CASSQGQANREETQYF
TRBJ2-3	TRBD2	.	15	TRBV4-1	TGCGCCAGCAAACTAGCGGGGGGGAGCACAGATACGCAGTATTTT	CASKLAGGSTDTQYF
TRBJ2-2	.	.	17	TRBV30	TGTGCCTGGAGTGTTAGGGGCCAAGGGGGGAACACCGGGGAGCTGTTTTTT	CAWSVRGQGGNTGELFF
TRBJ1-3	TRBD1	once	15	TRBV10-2	TGCGCCAGCAGTGAGTCGACAGGGGTTGGTGACACCATATATTTT	CASSESTGVGDTIYF
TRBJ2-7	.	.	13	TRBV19	TGTGCCAGTGTTGGCAGGGGTAGCCACGAGCAGTACTTC	CASVGRGSHEQYF
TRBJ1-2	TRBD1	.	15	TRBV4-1	TGCGCCAGCAGCCTTACGGGACAGGGGGAATATGGCTACACCTTC	CASSLTGQGEYGYTF
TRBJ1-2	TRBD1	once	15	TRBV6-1	TGTGCCAGCAGTGATAGGACAGGAAGGGACTATGGCTACACCTTC	CASSDRTGRDYGYTF
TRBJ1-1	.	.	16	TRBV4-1	TGCGCCAGCAGTGGATCCGGGGGAGGTGATTACTCTGAAGCTTTCTTT	CASSGSGGGDYSEAFF
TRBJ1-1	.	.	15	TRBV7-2	TGTGCCAGCAGCTTAGTACAGATCATGAACACTGAAGCTTTCTTT	CASSLVQIMNTEAFF
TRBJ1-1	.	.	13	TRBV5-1	TGCGCCAGCAGCTTGGTCCCAAACACTGAAGCTTTCTTT	CASSLVPNTEAFF
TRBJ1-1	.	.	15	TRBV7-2	TGTGCCAGCAGCCTTCAAAGTGCTGGGGGGGCTGAAGCTTTCTTT	CASSLQSAGGAEAFF
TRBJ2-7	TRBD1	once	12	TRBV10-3	TGTGCCATCACTGGACAGGGGAACGAGCAGTACTTC	CAITGQGNEQYF
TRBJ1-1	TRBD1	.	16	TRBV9	TGTGCCAGCAGCGTAGCGGGGAGGACAGGGAAGACTGAAGCTTTCTTT	CASSVAGRTGKTEAFF
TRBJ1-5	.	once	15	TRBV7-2	TGTGCCAGCAGCTTAGCTCGTAATAGCAATCAGCCCCAGCATTTT	CASSLARNSNQPQHF
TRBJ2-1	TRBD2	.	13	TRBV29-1	TGCAGCGTTCGAGGGACTAGCGGAAGTGAGCAGTTCTTC	CSVRGTSGSEQFF
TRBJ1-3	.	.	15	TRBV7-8	TGTGCCAGCAGCTTAGCAGGAGGGATCGAAAACACCATATATTTT	CASSLAGGIENTIYF
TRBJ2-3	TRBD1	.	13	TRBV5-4	TGTGCCAGCACTTTGGACAGGCAAGATACGCAGTATTTT	CASTLDRQDTQYF
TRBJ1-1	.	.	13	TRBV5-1	TGCGCCAGCAGCGAGGGAGTGAACACTGAAGCTTTCTTT	CASSEGVNTEAFF
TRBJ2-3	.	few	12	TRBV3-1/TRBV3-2	TGTGCCAGCAGCCATCTAGCCGATACGCAGTATTTT	CASSHLADTQYF